The 6 T cell receptor beta chains below come from one sample, sequenced in a study of CD8 T cells in Susac syndrome. The RNA, about 0.5 to 1 ug, was put through reverse transcription using random hexamers. TCRdb reprocessed the immunoSEQ multiplex PCR reads with MiXCR, giving one entry per CDR3 protein. The repertoire has about 80,000 distinct CDR3 sequences, approximately 96% of them found once; the top ten carry approximately 0.41%. Specimen: CD8+ T cells from PBMCs. The receptors come from a human donor with Susac syndrome.

J is TRBJ2-7 and V is TRBV20-1; D unclear. The V end was cut by 1 base, the J end by 2 bases, with 6 bases between. CDR1 and CDR2 (germline): DFQATT, SNEGSKA (reference sequence). The CDR3 length is 12 residues. CDR3 nucleotide sequence: TGCAGTGCTAGAGGGCGCACCTACGAGCAGTACTTC. Translation: CSARGRTYEQYF.

J is TRBJ2-3 and V is TRBV27, with a possible D match to TRBD2 (5 bases). Trimming removed 4 bases from V and 2 bases from J, with 10 bases in between. The CDR3 totals 14 residues. The germline V gene encodes CDR1 MNHEY and CDR2 SMNVEV (reference sequence). The CDR3 nucleotides read TGTGCCAGCAGTTACGGGATAAACACAGATACGCAGTATTTT. This codes for CASSYGINTDTQYF.

This chain joins TRBV2 and TRBJ1-2; 8 bases map to TRBD1. The trim removed 1 base at V and 4 bases at J, leaving 5 bases unmatched. The CDR3 length is 15 residues. Germline CDR1 is SNHLY and CDR2 is FYNNEI. This chain's CDR3 is CASSEGTGTVYGYTF. CDR3 sequence (DNA): TGTGCCAGCAGTGAAGGGACAGGGACAGTCTATGGCTACACCTTC.

This rearrangement joins TRBV4-3 to TRBJ2-7; D is undetermined. The CDR3 totals 14 residues. V lost 4 bases and J 4 bases, leaving 14 bases between the germline ends. Per germline, CDR1 LGHNA and CDR2 YSLEER. CDR3 sequence reads: CASSPDTGLYEQYF. Here the CDR3 DNA reads TGCGCCAGCAGCCCCGACACGGGCCTATACGAGCAGTACTTC.

This sequence joins TRBV4-1 and TRBJ1-1; D perhaps matches TRBD1 (5 bases). From germline, CDR1 is MGHRA and CDR2 YSYEKL. V was cut by 11 bases and J by 5 bases, with 15 bases left in between. CDR3 length: 12 amino acids. The CDR3 DNA sequence: TGCGCCGCGGCAGGGCCGGGGACTGAAGCTTTCTTT. Protein product: CAAAGPGTEAFF.

The chain carries TRBV19 and TRBJ2-7; TRBD1 matches 7 bases. Per the germline V gene, CDR1 is LNHDA and CDR2 is SQIVND (reference sequence). V lost 3 bases to trimming and J lost 5 bases; unmatched junction nucleotides: 10. This CDR3 is 15 amino acids long. DNA of the CDR3: TGTGCCAGTAGTATCTTGTCGACAGGGCTGAACGAGCAGTACTTC. Protein: CASSILSTGLNEQYF.